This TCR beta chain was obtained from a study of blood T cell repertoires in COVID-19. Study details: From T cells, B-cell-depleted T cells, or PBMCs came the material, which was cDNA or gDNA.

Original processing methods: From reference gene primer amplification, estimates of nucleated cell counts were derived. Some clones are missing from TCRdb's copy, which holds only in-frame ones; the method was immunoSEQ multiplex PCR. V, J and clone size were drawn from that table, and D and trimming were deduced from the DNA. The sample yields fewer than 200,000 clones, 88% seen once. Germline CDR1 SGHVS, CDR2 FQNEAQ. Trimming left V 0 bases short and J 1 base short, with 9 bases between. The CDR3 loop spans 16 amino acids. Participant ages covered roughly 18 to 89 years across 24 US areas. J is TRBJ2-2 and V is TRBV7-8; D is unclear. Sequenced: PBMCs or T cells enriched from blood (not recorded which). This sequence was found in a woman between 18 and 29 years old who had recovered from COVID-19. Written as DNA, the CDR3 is TGTGCCAGCAGCTTAGCGGAGCTGGAGAACACCGGGGAGCTGTTTTTT. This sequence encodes CASSLAELENTGELFF.